Below are 31 T cell receptor beta chains sequenced from a single sample in a study of cytomegalovirus exposure and HLA in healthy donors. With 60 Vbeta and 13 Jbeta primers, the PCR was carried out. The assay was immunoSEQ multiplex PCR, and TCRdb's table has in-frame clones only and misses some. The profile shows 150,000 to 200,000 clones, roughly 80% of them singletons. Source material: PBMCs. The origin of the receptors is a woman aged 25 to 39 in good health and CMV-seronegative.

The chain combines TRBV4-2 with TRBJ1-1; TRBD1 matches at 7 bases. CDR3 size: 16 residues. The germline CDR1 and CDR2 sequences are LGHNA and YNFKEQ. V lost 3 bases and J lost 0; bases outside the gene matches: 7. The CDR3 region has the DNA TGTGCCAGCAGCCACCCAAGGGACAGCTTGAACACTGAAGCTTTCTTT. It specifies CASSHPRDSLNTEAFF.

This chain joins TRBV11-2 and TRBJ2-5; D is undetermined. Deletions cut 2 bases from V and 1 base from J, with 11 bases between. CDR3 length: 15 amino acids. Looked up from germline, CDR1 is SGHAT and CDR2 is FQNNGV. CDR3 in amino acids: CASSLLRSAQETQYF. The CDR3 DNA reads as TGTGCCAGCAGCTTACTTCGGAGCGCCCAAGAGACCCAGTACTTC.

The V call is TRBV4-1, the J call TRBJ2-2, with D perhaps matching TRBD2 (6 bases). The ends were cut back, 3 bases at V and 5 bases at J, with 13 bases in the middle. CDR1 and CDR2 from the germline V gene are MGHRA and YSYEKL. This CDR3 contains 15 residues. As DNA, the CDR3 is TGCGCCAGCAGCCACGAGACTAGAGGAACCGGGGAGCTGTTTTTT. Amino acids: CASSHETRGTGELFF.

CDR3 residues: CASSYSAGAPSYEQYF. The DNA of the CDR3 is TGTGCCAGCAGTTACTCGGCGGGGGCCCCCTCCTACGAGCAGTACTTC. The chain is built from TRBV6-5 and TRBJ2-7; D might be TRBD2 (7 bases). Trimming left V 0 bases short and J 0 bases short, with 12 bases between. Germline V gene lookup returns CDR1 MNHEY and CDR2 SVGAGI. The CDR3 is 16 residues long.

The chain employs TRBV19 and TRBJ2-3, with 7 bases fitting TRBD2. The CDR3 has 14 residues. The germline V gene has CDR1 LNHDA and CDR2 SQIVND (reference sequence). After removal of 5 bases from V and 4 bases from J, the junction contained 6 bases not matched to a gene. CDR3 amino acids: CASSGGVGADTQYF. The CDR3 nucleotides read TGTGCCAGTAGTGGGGGGGTCGGGGCAGATACGCAGTATTTT.

This rearrangement joins TRBV19 to TRBJ1-5, with 7 bases matching TRBD1. Germline values: CDR1 LNHDA, CDR2 SQIVND (reference sequence). The length of the CDR3 is 18 residues. V shed 7 bases, J shed 1 base, and the junction held 16 bases outside the gene matches. The CDR3 is CASTLGDSLGSSNQPQHF. CDR3 in DNA: TGTGCCAGTACCCTCGGGGACAGTCTGGGGTCAAGCAATCAGCCCCAGCATTTT.

V gene TRBV5-5 combines with J gene TRBJ1-2; a possible D gene is TRBD1 (6 bases). Germline V gene lookup returns CDR1 SGHKS and CDR2 YYEKEE (reference sequence). Trimming took 2 bases from V and 4 from J, leaving 12 bases between them. This CDR3 spans 14 amino acids. The chain's CDR3 is CASSFLTGTYGYTF. CDR3 bases: TGTGCCAGCAGCTTTCTCACAGGGACCTATGGCTACACCTTC. Based on the CDR3 plus reference TRBV5-5 and TRBJ1-2, the full variable domain is DAGVTQSPTHLIKTRGQQVTLRCSPISGHKSVSWYQQVLGQGPQFIFQYYEKEERGRGNFPDRFSARQFPNYSSELNVNALLLGDSALYLCASSFLTGTYGYTFGSGTRLTVV.

CDR3 protein: CASRFTVPQETQYF. DNA for the CDR3: TGTGCCAGCAGGTTCACAGTTCCTCAAGAGACCCAGTACTTC. The V and J genes are TRBV6-6 and TRBJ2-5; D unclear. Deletions cut 6 bases from V and 2 bases from J, with 13 bases between. From germline, CDR1 is MNHNY and CDR2 SVGAGI (reference sequence). This CDR3 has 14 residues.

The count of this clone is one. The chain employs TRBV5-8 and TRBJ1-6; 10 nucleotides align to TRBD1. V gave up 0 bases and J gave up 9 bases; unmatched junction bases: 15. Germline lookup yields CDR1 SGHTS and CDR2 YDEGEE. This CDR3 is built from 19 residues. The CDR3 nucleotides are TGTGCCAGCAGCTTGGCGGGACAGGGGACGCAGGGAGCAAGTTCACCCCTCCACTTT. Translating gives CASSLAGQGTQGASSPLHF.

The chain joins TRBV5-6 to TRBJ1-4, with D maybe TRBD1 (6 bases). The CDR3 spans 15 residues. The V and J ends lost 4 bases and 8 bases respectively, with 18 bases between them. CDR1 and CDR2 (germline): SGHDT, YYEEEE. The CDR3 DNA reads as TGTGCCAGCAGCGCACGCAGGGGCTTCAACGAAAAACTGTTTTTT. The encoded protein is CASSARRGFNEKLFF.

The V gene is TRBV2, the J gene TRBJ2-3, with D tentatively TRBD2 (6 bases). This CDR3 contains 15 residues. V dropped 8 bases and J dropped 2 bases, with 17 bases sitting between them. Per the germline V gene, CDR1 is SNHLY and CDR2 is FYNNEI. Here the CDR3 reads CASLFLAGSTDTQYF. The CDR3 bases are TGTGCCAGCCTTTTTCTTGCGGGGTCCACAGATACGCAGTATTTT.

The rearrangement joins TRBV7-2 to TRBJ1-2; D is ambiguous. V shed 3 bases and J shed 8 bases, with 13 bases lying between them. This CDR3 region has 13 residues. Germline CDR1 is SGHTA and CDR2 is FQGNSA. CDR3 loop: CASSFSVAEGYTF. CDR3 DNA sequence: TGTGCCAGCAGCTTTTCAGTCGCGGAAGGCTACACCTTC.

The V gene is TRBV7-9, the J gene TRBJ1-2, with 8 bases identical to TRBD1. The CDR3 spans 15 residues. Germline CDR1 is SEHNR and CDR2 is FQNEAQ (reference sequence). Trimming took 2 bases from V and 3 from J; bases not matched to a gene: 5. CDR3 coding DNA: TGTGCCAGCAGCTTACGACAGGGGCAATACTATGGCTACACCTTC. It codes for CASSLRQGQYYGYTF.

This chain connects TRBV15 to TRBJ2-1; a weak D match, TRBD1 (5 bases). The CDR3 is 13 residues long. From germline, CDR1 is LNHNV and CDR2 YYDKDF (reference sequence). Trimming cost V 5 bases and J 8 bases, with 13 bases left between them. As DNA, the CDR3 is TGTGCCACCAGCGTAGACTTCAGGGATGAGCAGTTCTTC. This encodes CATSVDFRDEQFF.

For this clone: At one end the junction does not follow the germline gene, possibly because of a read error. J is TRBJ2-2 and V is TRBV14; TRBD2 matches at 12 bases. CDR1 and CDR2 (germline): SGHDN, FVKESK. This CDR3 is 16 amino acids long. The CDR3 bases are TGTGCCAGCAGCCCCGTCACCCCGGCTAGCGGGGGGGGGCTGTTTTTT. Amino acid sequence: CASSPVTPASGGGLFF.

The CDR3 reads CASSPGTENTEAFF. As DNA, the CDR3 is TGTGCCAGCAGTCCCGGGACAGAAAACACTGAAGCTTTCTTT. The chain combines TRBV6-6 with TRBJ1-1, with 7 bases identical to TRBD1. V was pared by 5 bases and J by 2 bases, with 5 bases of the junction left unmatched. The germline gives CDR1 MNHNY, CDR2 SVGAGI (reference sequence). This CDR3 has 14 amino acids.

A few counts support this clone. V is TRBV27 and J is TRBJ1-3, with D perhaps TRBD1 (6 bases). CDR1 MNHEY and CDR2 SMNVEV come from the germline V gene (reference sequence). With 4 bases removed from V and 2 bases from J, the gap between germline ends came to 9 bases. This CDR3 has 14 amino acids. The CDR3 here is CASSSGQPGNTIYF. DNA for the CDR3: TGTGCCAGCAGTTCCGGACAGCCTGGAAACACCATATATTTT.

This chain connects TRBV7-6 to TRBJ2-1; TRBD2 agrees at 9 bases. Unmatched junction bases numbered 4, after V lost 3 bases and J lost 1 base. CDR3 length: 16 residues. Germline CDR1 is SGHVS and CDR2 is FNYEAQ. The CDR3 region has the DNA TGTGCCAGCAGCTTGATAGCGGGGGCTTCCTACAATGAGCAGTTCTTC. It translates to CASSLIAGASYNEQFF.

The chain links TRBV2 to TRBJ2-3; a weak D match, TRBD2 (7 bases). The CDR3 runs 16 residues. Germline assignment: CDR1 SNHLY and CDR2 FYNNEI. The ends were cut back, 6 bases at V and 2 bases at J, with 18 bases in the middle. The CDR3 sequence is CASRRFSRGLTDTQYF. The CDR3, as DNA: TGTGCCAGCAGGCGATTTTCGCGGGGGCTCACAGATACGCAGTATTTT.

The chain recombines TRBV6-6 with TRBJ1-6, with 7 bases lining up with TRBD1. CDR1 and CDR2 from the germline V gene are MNHNY and SVGAGI (reference sequence). This CDR3 has 16 amino acids. V dropped 6 bases and J dropped 12; count of bases not matched to a gene: 17. The CDR3 coding sequence is TGTGCCAGCAGGGGCCGGGACAGTCCCTCTTCCTTACCCCTCCACTTT. Translated, it gives CASRGRDSPSSLPLHF.

This clone was picked up one time. The rearrangement links TRBV5-1 to TRBJ2-3; 9 bases fit TRBD1. The length of the CDR3 is 14 residues. Trimming cost V 6 bases and J 5 bases; bases outside gene matches: 7. Germline lookup yields CDR1 SGHRS and CDR2 YFSETQ. CDR3 sequence: CASMTGGLRDTQYF. The CDR3 DNA follows: TGCGCCAGCATGACAGGGGGTCTGAGAGATACGCAGTATTTT.

V is TRBV5-1 and J is TRBJ1-1, with TRBD1 matching over 9 bases. Per the germline V gene, CDR1 is SGHRS and CDR2 is YFSETQ. V was clipped by 4 bases and J by 1 base; unmatched bases: 5. The CDR3 has 15 residues. The CDR3 nucleotides are TGCGCCAGCAGCCCCAGGACAGGGGAGAACACTGAAGCTTTCTTT. This codes for CASSPRTGENTEAFF.

The chain combines TRBV7-8 with TRBJ1-1; 9 nucleotides agree with TRBD1. This CDR3 has 17 residues. Germline CDR1 reads SGHVS; CDR2 reads FQNEAQ. With V trimmed by 5 bases and J by 0 bases, 10 bases remained unmatched. The CDR3: CASSPNPGQGVNTEAFF. The CDR3 DNA reads TGTGCCAGCAGCCCGAATCCGGGACAGGGAGTGAACACTGAAGCTTTCTTT.

V usage is TRBV9 and J usage is TRBJ2-3, with TRBD2 matching over 11 bases. Germline V gives CDR1 SGDLS, CDR2 YYNGEE. V was clipped by 0 bases and J by 3 bases; unmatched bases: 12. This CDR3 contains 19 residues. CDR3 sequence: CASSVGVLAGGHSTDTQYF. In DNA, the CDR3 is TGTGCCAGCAGCGTAGGTGTGTTAGCGGGGGGGCACTCGACAGATACGCAGTATTTT.

V is TRBV5-1 and J is TRBJ2-3; D gene unclear. CDR3 size: 16 residues. V gave up 0 bases and J gave up 0 bases, with 11 bases separating them. Germline CDR1 and CDR2: SGHRS and YFSETQ. The CDR3 loop reads CASSLVRFPSTDTQYF. CDR3 nucleotides: TGCGCCAGCAGCTTGGTCCGGTTCCCTAGCACAGATACGCAGTATTTT.

The chain joins TRBV6-6 to TRBJ1-3; D not resolved. The germline V gene has CDR1 MNHNY and CDR2 SVGAGI (reference sequence). The length of the CDR3 is 10 residues. Between the trimmed V and J ends, which lost 8 bases and 4 bases, there was a span of 3 bases. In nucleotides, the CDR3 is TGTGCCAGCGGCGGAAACACCATATATTTT. It is translated as CASGGNTIYF.

This chain joins TRBV4-1 and TRBJ1-2; D gene unclear. Germline V gives CDR1 MGHRA, CDR2 YSYEKL. The CDR3 totals 14 residues. Trimming removed 1 base from V and 4 bases from J, with 10 bases in between. The CDR3 reads CASSQGGRTYGYTF. CDR3 DNA: TGCGCCAGCAGCCAAGGTGGCAGAACCTATGGCTACACCTTC.

J is TRBJ1-1 and V is TRBV30; D possibly corresponds to TRBD1 (5 bases). This CDR3 has 15 amino acids. V shed 2 bases and J shed 6 bases, with 19 bases lying between them. The germline gives CDR1 GTSNPN, CDR2 SVGIG (reference sequence). The CDR3 DNA sequence: TGTGCCTGGAGTCCAGGGACTCATAGAACGGCTGAAGCTTTCTTT. It codes for CAWSPGTHRTAEAFF. The whole variable domain, filled in from reference TRBV30 and TRBJ1-1, reads SQTIHQWPATLVQPVGSPLSLECTVEGTSNPNLYWYRQAAGRGLQLLFYSVGIGQISSEVPQNLSASRPQDRQFILSSKKLLLSDSGFYLCAWSPGTHRTAEAFFGQGTRLTVV.

V gene TRBV7-8 combines with J gene TRBJ1-3, with 7 bases that match TRBD1. Germline V CDR1 and CDR2: SGHVS, FQNEAQ. Germline trimming cut 4 bases from V and 2 bases from J; bases unmatched to any gene: 5. CDR3 length: 15 residues. CDR3 sequence (DNA): TGTGCCAGCAGCTCACTCGACAGGGCTGGAAACACCATATATTTT. This sequence encodes CASSSLDRAGNTIYF.

The chain carries TRBV5-1 and TRBJ1-4; TRBD1 might be the D (6 bases). This CDR3 spans 15 amino acids. Deletions cut 2 bases from V and 5 bases from J, with 13 bases between. The V gene's germline CDR1 is SGHRS and CDR2 YFSETQ. The CDR3 reads CASSLQGRSNEKLFF. DNA for the CDR3: TGCGCCAGCAGCTTACAGGGCCGATCCAATGAAAAACTGTTTTTT.

This clone occurred a few times. The chain links TRBV14 to TRBJ1-1; tentative D call: TRBD1 (5 bases). Germline V gene data show CDR1 as SGHDN and CDR2 as FVKESK. The CDR3 loop spans 12 amino acids. Trimming removed 5 bases from V and 4 bases from J, with 8 bases in between. CDR3 sequence (DNA): TGTGCCAGCAGCTGGGGCGGCACTGAAGCTTTCTTT. Translated: CASSWGGTEAFF.